This T cell receptor (beta chain) was sequenced in a study of cytomegalovirus exposure and HLA in healthy donors. This clone was seen more than once but under ten times. This PCR relied on a set of 60 Vbeta primers and 13 Jbeta primers. Generated by immunoSEQ multiplex PCR, the TCRdb table keeps only in-frame clones and is missing some. The sample includes some 140,000 clones, under 85% of them seen just once. Trimming took 4 bases from V and 5 from J; bases not matched to a gene: 14. The CDR3 is 17 residues long. Germline CDR1 reads SGHTA; CDR2 reads FQGNSA. This chain joins TRBV7-2 and TRBJ2-3, with TRBD2 matching 8 bases. Sample: PBMCs. The clonotype was recovered from a man between 18 and 29 years old in good health and CMV-seronegative. The CDR3 nucleotides read TGTGCCAGCAGCTCCGACTCGCCGGGACTAGGTGGAGATACGCAGTATTTT. This encodes CASSSDSPGLGGDTQYF.